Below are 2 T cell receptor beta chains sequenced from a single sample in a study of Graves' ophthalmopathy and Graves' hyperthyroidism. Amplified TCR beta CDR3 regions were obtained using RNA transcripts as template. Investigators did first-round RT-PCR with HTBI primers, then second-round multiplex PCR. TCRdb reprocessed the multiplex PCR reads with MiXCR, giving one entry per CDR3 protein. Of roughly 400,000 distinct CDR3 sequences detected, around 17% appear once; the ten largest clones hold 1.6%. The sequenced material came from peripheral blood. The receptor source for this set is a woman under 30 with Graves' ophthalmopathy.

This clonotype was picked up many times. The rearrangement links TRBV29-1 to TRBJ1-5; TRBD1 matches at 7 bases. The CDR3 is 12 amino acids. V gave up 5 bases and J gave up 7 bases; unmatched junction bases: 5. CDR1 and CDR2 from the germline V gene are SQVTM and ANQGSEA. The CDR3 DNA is TGCAGCGTTAGGGACAGCGGACAGCCCCAGCATTTT. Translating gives CSVRDSGQPQHF. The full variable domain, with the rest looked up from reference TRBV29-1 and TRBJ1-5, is SAVISQKPSRDICQRGTSLTIQCQVDSQVTMMFWYRQQPGQSLTLIATANQGSEATYESGFVIDKFPISRPNLTFSTLTVSNMSPEDSSIYLCSVRDSGQPQHFGDGTRLSIL.

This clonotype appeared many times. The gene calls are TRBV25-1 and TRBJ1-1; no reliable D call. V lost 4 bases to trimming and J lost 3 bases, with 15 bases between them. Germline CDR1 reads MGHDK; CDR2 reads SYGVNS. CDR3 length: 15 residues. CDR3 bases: TGTGCCAGCAGTGGGACGGATATACCTTACACTGAAGCTTTCTTT. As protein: CASSGTDIPYTEAFF.